These T cell receptor beta chains were read from a single sample in a study of OX40 agonist ivuxolimab in advanced cancers. Repertoires were generated with immunoSEQ multiplex PCR, while TCRdb's copy carries only in-frame clones and drops some. The top ten clones hold 2% of a sample with about 67,000 clones, 70% to 90% of them seen once. The sequences come from CD4+ or CD8+ T cells sorted from blood, collected in a trial of the OX40 agonist ivuxolimab. The receptors here all came from an adult with an advanced solid tumor such as melanoma, head and neck, liver or kidney cancer. CDR3s include the opening cysteine and the closing phenylalanine or tryptophan. A D gene is named only where the DNA matches it firmly. Not every row has a clone size; where given, it reads once, few, many or a size class.

clone size	V gene	J gene	CDR3 length	D gene	CDR3 protein	CDR3 DNA
-	TRBV30	TRBJ2-2	13	-	CAWVDLNTGELFF	TGTGCCTGGGTCGACTTGAACACCGGGGAGCTGTTTTTT
-	TRBV4-3	TRBJ2-2	17	TRBD2	CASSEQAGGANTGELFF	TGCGCCAGCAGCGAGCAAGCGGGGGGAGCGAACACCGGGGAGCTGTTTTTT
-	TRBV5-4	TRBJ2-7	14	-	CASSFGGRSYEQYF	TGTGCCAGCAGCTTCGGGGGCCGAAGCTACGAGCAGTACTTC
-	TRBV5-1	TRBJ1-1	13	-	CASSLRGDTEAFF	TGCGCCAGCAGCCTGAGGGGCGACACTGAAGCTTTCTTT
few	TRBV9	TRBJ2-1	16	TRBD2	CASSVVRGGRLNEQFF	TGTGCCAGCAGCGTAGTTCGGGGGGGCCGGCTCAATGAGCAGTTCTTC
-	TRBV2	TRBJ1-5	12	-	CASSQGNQPQHF	TGTGCCAGCAGCCAGGGCAATCAGCCCCAGCATTTT
few	TRBV29-1	TRBJ1-1	13	-	CSVHHGTSTEAFF	TGCAGCGTTCACCACGGTACATCCACTGAAGCTTTCTTT
-	TRBV30	TRBJ2-7	12	-	CAWSVGGYEQYF	TGTGCCTGGAGTGTGGGGGGTTACGAGCAGTACTTC
-	TRBV5-1	TRBJ2-7	14	-	CASSLFRSSYEQYF	TGCGCCAGCAGCTTGTTCCGTAGCTCCTACGAGCAGTACTTC
-	TRBV30	TRBJ1-2	13	-	CAWSVGRVYGYTF	TGTGCCTGGAGTGTCGGCAGGGTCTATGGCTACACCTTC
few	TRBV11-2	TRBJ1-3	14	-	CASGSGGSGNTIYF	TGTGCCAGTGGGAGCGGGGGCTCTGGAAACACCATATATTTT
-	TRBV5-3	TRBJ1-2	12	TRBD1	CALVDREDGYTF	TGTGCCTTAGTAGACAGGGAGGACGGCTACACCTTC
-	TRBV19	TRBJ2-3	13	-	CATAGAHTDTQYF	TGTGCCACCGCGGGGGCGCACACAGATACGCAGTATTTT
-	TRBV11-2	TRBJ2-7	14	-	CASSFGRGSYEQYF	TGTGCCAGCAGCTTTGGACGGGGGAGCTACGAGCAGTACTTC
once	TRBV6-6	TRBJ2-5	13	-	CASSVTHQETQYF	TGTGCCAGCAGTGTGACCCACCAAGAGACCCAGTACTTC
-	TRBV5-1	TRBJ1-1	15	TRBD1	CASSFGTAMNTEAFF	TGCGCCAGCAGCTTCGGGACAGCCATGAACACTGAAGCTTTCTTT
-	TRBV29-1	TRBJ1-2	12	-	CSVVDLSYGYTF	TGCAGCGTTGTGGACCTAAGTTATGGCTACACCTTC
once	TRBV7-2	TRBJ2-5	11	-	CASSSQETQYF	TGTGCCAGCAGCTCACAAGAGACCCAGTACTTC
-	TRBV10-2	TRBJ2-7	17	-	CASSESVLYNGSYEQYF	TGCGCCAGCAGTGAGTCAGTTTTATATAACGGATCCTACGAGCAGTACTTC
-	TRBV7-5	TRBJ1-5	14	-	CARSWDRDNQPQHF	TGTGCCAGAAGCTGGGACAGGGACAATCAGCCCCAGCATTTT
many	TRBV4-1	TRBJ2-2	22	TRBD2	CASSQSGLVAGKRGLNTGELFF	TGCGCCAGCAGCCAATCTGGCTTGGTAGCGGGGAAACGCGGGCTAAACACCGGGGAGCTGTTTTTT
-	TRBV18	TRBJ2-3	15	TRBD1	CASSGQGPSTDTQYF	TGTGCCAGCTCAGGACAGGGGCCTAGCACAGATACGCAGTATTTT
-	TRBV7-9	TRBJ2-2	13	-	CASSSSGTGELFF	TGTGCCAGCAGCAGCTCAGGAACCGGGGAGCTGTTTTTT
-	TRBV9	TRBJ1-6	16	TRBD1	CASSVGTGIFNSPLHF	TGTGCCAGCAGCGTAGGGACAGGGATATTTAATTCACCCCTCCACTTT
-	TRBV4-1	TRBJ2-1	18	TRBD2	CASSQKAKAGPSYNEQFF	TGCGCCAGCAGCCAGAAAGCCAAAGCGGGGCCCTCCTACAATGAGCAGTTCTTC
-	TRBV5-4	TRBJ2-7	14	-	CASSLDPTAREQYF	TGTGCCAGCAGTTTGGACCCGACAGCCCGCGAGCAGTACTTC
-	TRBV28	TRBJ1-1	13	-	CASIVPTGTEAFF	TGTGCCAGCATTGTTCCGACGGGTACTGAGGCTTTCTTT
-	TRBV10-2	TRBJ2-7	13	-	CASSNVAPYEQYF	TGCGCCAGCAGTAACGTAGCCCCCTACGAGCAGTACTTC
-	TRBV6-4	TRBJ1-5	16	TRBD1	CASRSWDSHSNQPQHF	TGTGCCAGCAGATCCTGGGACAGCCATAGCAATCAGCCCCAGCATTTT
-	TRBV19	TRBJ2-5	16	TRBD2	CATSGLAGGVQETQYF	TGTGCCACCTCAGGACTAGCGGGGGGGGTCCAAGAGACCCAGTACTTC
-	TRBV6-1	TRBJ1-5	16	TRBD1	CASSESQGQPHQPQHF	TGTGCCAGCAGTGAAAGCCAGGGACAGCCTCATCAGCCCCAGCATTTT
-	TRBV4-3	TRBJ1-1	13	-	CASSQVLNTEAFF	TGCGCCAGCAGCCAAGTGCTAAACACTGAAGCTTTCTTT
few	TRBV4-2	TRBJ2-1	17	TRBD2	CASSPRTSGGGYNEQFF	TGTGCCAGCAGCCCTAGGACTAGCGGGGGGGGTTACAATGAGCAGTTCTTC
-	TRBV5-1	TRBJ1-3	15	-	CASSPPAGKGNTIYF	TGCGCCAGCAGCCCGCCAGCGGGAAAGGGAAACACCATATATTTT
-	TRBV30	TRBJ1-4	14	-	CASQRGGPNEKLFF	TGTGCCTCACAACGGGGGGGGCCCAACGAAAAACTGTTTTTT
-	TRBV6-1	TRBJ2-5	13	-	CASSEIGGETQYF	TGTGCCAGCAGTGAAATAGGGGGGGAGACCCAGTACTTC
-	TRBV19	TRBJ2-5	12	-	CASGGGMETQYF	TGTGCCAGCGGAGGGGGTATGGAGACCCAGTACTTC
-	TRBV7-3	TRBJ2-1	13	-	CASSLGNYNEQFF	TGTGCCAGCAGCCTCGGGAACTACAATGAGCAGTTCTTC
-	TRBV2	TRBJ2-2	15	-	CASSEARVGSGELFF	TGTGCCAGCAGTGAGGCGCGGGTGGGCTCCGGGGAGCTGTTTTTT
-	TRBV28	TRBJ1-2	12	-	CASMKEIYGYTF	TGTGCCAGCATGAAGGAGATCTATGGCTACACCTTC
-	TRBV28	TRBJ2-7	13	-	CASTGAPSYEQYF	TGTGCCAGCACCGGGGCCCCCTCCTACGAGCAGTACTTC
-	TRBV5-6	TRBJ1-1	14	TRBD1	CASSPGTGNTEAFF	TGTGCCAGCAGCCCCGGGACAGGGAACACTGAAGCTTTCTTT